Each of the 11 T cell receptor beta chains below was sequenced from the same sample in a study of neoadjuvant anti-PD-1 for oral cavity cancer. The table came from immunoSEQ multiplex PCR; TCRdb's copy has only in-frame clones and leaves some out. The table shows over 65,000 clones, with 80% to 90% occurring only once. Regarding time point: after neoadjuvant nivolumab, at surgical resection. The sample was PBMCs, taken after nivolumab (anti-PD-1) treatment. The receptor set was obtained from a person aged 40 to 85 with oral cavity squamous cell carcinoma.

The V gene is TRBV28, the J gene TRBJ1-2; unclear D gene. The CDR3 is 14 residues long. Per germline, CDR1 MDHEN and CDR2 SYDVKM. V was trimmed by 6 bases and J by 2 bases, leaving 13 bases between them. The CDR3 sequence: CASSPPGGNYGYTF. The CDR3 region has the DNA TGTGCCAGCAGCCCACCAGGAGGGAACTATGGCTACACCTTC.

The genes are TRBV7-9 and TRBJ1-2, with no clear D. Between the trimmed V and J ends, which lost 1 base and 4 bases, there was a span of 7 bases. Germline V gives CDR1 SEHNR, CDR2 FQNEAQ (reference sequence). The CDR3 consists of 13 residues. CDR3 nucleotides: TGTGCCAGCAGCTTAGGAGGGTTCTATGGCTACACCTTC. Amino acid sequence: CASSLGGFYGYTF.

This clone has just one count. This chain links TRBV29-1 with TRBJ2-7; either TRBD1 or TRBD2 may fit D (6 bases each). Germline lookup yields CDR1 SQVTM and CDR2 ANQGSEA. V gave up 7 bases and J gave up 6 bases, with 13 bases separating them. The CDR3 spans 11 residues. The CDR3 DNA reads TGCAGCGCCAACTCGGGGGCCGAGCAGTACTTC. Encoded protein: CSANSGAEQYF.

This clone was seen just once. The chain links TRBV5-6 to TRBJ2-5, with 8 bases aligning to TRBD2. CDR3 size: 13 residues. The germline gives CDR1 SGHDT, CDR2 YYEEEE. Trimming at V came to 4 bases and at J to 7 bases, leaving 6 bases not matched to a gene. CDR3 DNA sequence: TGTGCCAGCAGCCCAGGACTAGCCTGGACCCAGTACTTC. Translated: CASSPGLAWTQYF. Full variable domain (missing parts from reference TRBV5-6 and TRBJ2-5): DAGVTQSPTHLIKTRGQQVTLRCSPKSGHDTVSWYQQALGQGPQFIFQYYEEEERQRGNFPDRFSGHQFPNYSSELNVNALLLGDSALYLCASSPGLAWTQYFGPGTRLLVL.

J is TRBJ2-3 and V is TRBV19; D may correspond to TRBD1 or TRBD2 (5 bases each). CDR3 length: 16 residues. Trimming removed 3 bases at V and 0 bases at J, with 13 bases between. Looked up from germline, CDR1 is LNHDA and CDR2 is SQIVND (reference sequence). DNA for the CDR3: TGTGCCAGTAGTATCCCGAAGGGGAGCAGCACAGATACGCAGTATTTT. This sequence encodes CASSIPKGSSTDTQYF.

The chain recombines TRBV2 with TRBJ2-3; the match to TRBD1 covers 7 bases. Germline values: CDR1 SNHLY, CDR2 FYNNEI. This CDR3 spans 16 amino acids. V trimming: 1 base; J trimming: 3 bases; junction bases outside the gene matches: 7. In nucleotides, the CDR3 is TGTGCCAGCAGTGAAGGACTCAGACAGGGAACAGATACGCAGTATTTT. Translated: CASSEGLRQGTDTQYF.

The V gene is TRBV15, the J gene TRBJ2-1, with 8 bases that match TRBD2. The CDR3 length is 16 residues. Germline V gene data show CDR1 as LNHNV and CDR2 as YYDKDF (reference sequence). The trim removed 6 bases at V and 6 bases at J, leaving 13 bases unmatched. CDR3 sequence reads: CATRPLGGRSGNEQFF. CDR3 DNA: TGTGCCACCAGACCACTTGGCGGGAGGTCTGGCAATGAGCAGTTCTTC.

V usage is TRBV7-3 and J usage is TRBJ1-3; possible D gene TRBD1, 5 bases. Trimming stripped 5 bases from V and 8 bases from J, with 16 bases between. The CDR3 runs 14 residues. Germline CDR1 and CDR2: SGHTA and FQGTGA. The CDR3 nucleotides read TGTGCCAGCAGCCCCGGGGGGAGGTCAGACACCATATATTTT. Its protein is CASSPGGRSDTIYF.

This clone was detected only a few times. V gene TRBV7-2 combines with J gene TRBJ1-1; possibly TRBD1 for D (5 bases). With 9 bases removed from V and 0 bases from J, the gap between germline ends came to 11 bases. The CDR3 runs 13 residues. Looked up from germline, CDR1 is SGHTA and CDR2 is FQGNSA. CDR3 coding DNA: TGTGCCAGTGCGGGGACCTTGAACACTGAAGCTTTCTTT. Residues: CASAGTLNTEAFF.

V usage is TRBV25-1 and J usage is TRBJ2-1, with 10 bases lining up with TRBD2. This CDR3 has 15 residues. With 2 bases clipped from V and 6 bases from J, the junction kept 4 bases outside the gene matches. Germline V gene lookup returns CDR1 MGHDK and CDR2 SYGVNS. In nucleotides, the CDR3 is TGTGCCAGCAGTGAAAGCGGGAGGGCCTCCAATGAGCAGTTCTTC. Encoded protein: CASSESGRASNEQFF. Filled out from reference TRBV25-1 and TRBJ2-1, the complete variable domain reads EADIYQTPRYLVIGTGKKITLECSQTMGHDKMYWYQQDPGMELHLIHYSYGVNSTEKGDLSSESTVSRIRTEHFPLTLESARPSHTSQYLCASSESGRASNEQFFGPGTRLTVL.

V gene TRBV30 combines with J gene TRBJ1-5; D remains ambiguous. Trimming pared 8 bases from V and 2 bases from J, leaving 16 bases between. Germline V gene data show CDR1 as GTSNPN and CDR2 as SVGIG (reference sequence). The CDR3 contains 14 residues. CDR3 in DNA: TGTGCCGGAACCTGGAGCCCAGGCAATCAGCCCCAGCATTTT. It encodes CAGTWSPGNQPQHF.